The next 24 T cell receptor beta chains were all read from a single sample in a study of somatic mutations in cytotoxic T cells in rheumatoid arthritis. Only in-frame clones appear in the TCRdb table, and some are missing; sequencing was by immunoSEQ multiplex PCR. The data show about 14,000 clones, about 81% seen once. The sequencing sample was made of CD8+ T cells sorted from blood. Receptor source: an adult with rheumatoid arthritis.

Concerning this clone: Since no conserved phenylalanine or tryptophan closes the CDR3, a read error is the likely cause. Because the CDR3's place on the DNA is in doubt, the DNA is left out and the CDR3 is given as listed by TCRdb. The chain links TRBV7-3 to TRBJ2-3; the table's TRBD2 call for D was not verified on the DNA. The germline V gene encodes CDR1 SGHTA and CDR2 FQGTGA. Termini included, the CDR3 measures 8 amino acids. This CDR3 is CASSHGGL.

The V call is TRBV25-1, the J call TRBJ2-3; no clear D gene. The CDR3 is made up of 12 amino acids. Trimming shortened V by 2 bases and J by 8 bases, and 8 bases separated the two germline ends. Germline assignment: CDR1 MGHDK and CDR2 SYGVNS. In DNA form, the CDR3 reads TGTGCCAGCAGTGAAATTGGTCGTACGCAGTATTTT. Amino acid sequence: CASSEIGRTQYF.

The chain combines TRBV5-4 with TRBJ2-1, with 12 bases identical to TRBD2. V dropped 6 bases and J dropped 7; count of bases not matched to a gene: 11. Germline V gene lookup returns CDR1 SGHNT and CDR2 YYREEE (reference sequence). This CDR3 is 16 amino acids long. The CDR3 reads CASTVRLAGVGNEQFF. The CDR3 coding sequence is TGTGCCAGCACCGTCAGACTAGCGGGAGTGGGGAATGAGCAGTTCTTC.

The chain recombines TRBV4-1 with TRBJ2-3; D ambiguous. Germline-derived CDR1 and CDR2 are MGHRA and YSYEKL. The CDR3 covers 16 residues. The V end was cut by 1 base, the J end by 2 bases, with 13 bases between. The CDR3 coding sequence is TGCGCCAGCAGCCAAGGAGTACGGCTGTTCACAGATACGCAGTATTTT. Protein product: CASSQGVRLFTDTQYF.

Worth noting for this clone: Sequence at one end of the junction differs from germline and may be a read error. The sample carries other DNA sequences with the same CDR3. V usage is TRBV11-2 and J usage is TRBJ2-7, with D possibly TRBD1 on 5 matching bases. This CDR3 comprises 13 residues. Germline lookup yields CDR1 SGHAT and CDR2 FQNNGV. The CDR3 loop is CASSLAGNYEQYF. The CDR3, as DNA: TGCGCCAGCAGCTTAGCAGGGAACTACGAGCAGTACTTC. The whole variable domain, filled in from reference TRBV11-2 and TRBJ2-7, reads EAGVAQSPRYKIIEKRQSVAFWCNPISGHATLYWYQQILGQGPKLLIQFQNNGVVDDSQLPKDRFSAERLKGVDSTLKIQPAKLEDSAVYLCASSLAGNYEQYFGPGTRLTVT.

This CDR3 is CASGLTASNTGELFF. The CDR3, as DNA: TGTGCTAGTGGTTTGACAGCGTCTAACACCGGGGAGCTGTTTTTT. The gene calls are TRBV12-5 and TRBJ2-2; D gene unclear. V lost 2 bases, J lost 2 bases, and 9 bases lay in between. The CDR3 is 15 residues long. Germline V gene sequence: CDR1 LGHNT, CDR2 FRNRAP.

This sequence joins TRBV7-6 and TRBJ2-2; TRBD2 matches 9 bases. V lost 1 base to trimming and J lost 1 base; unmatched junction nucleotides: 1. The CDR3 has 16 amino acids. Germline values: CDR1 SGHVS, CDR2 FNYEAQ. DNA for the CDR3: TGTGCCAGCAGCTTAGAGACTAGCGGGAACACCGGGGAGCTGTTTTTT. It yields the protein CASSLETSGNTGELFF.

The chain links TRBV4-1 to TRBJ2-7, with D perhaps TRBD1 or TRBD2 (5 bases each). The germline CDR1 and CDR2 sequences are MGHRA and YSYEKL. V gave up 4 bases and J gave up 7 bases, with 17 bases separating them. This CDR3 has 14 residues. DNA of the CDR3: TGCGCCAGCAGCCCTCTTTATGGGACCTGGGAGCAGTACTTC. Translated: CASSPLYGTWEQYF.

The CDR3 sequence is CASAKDPSTNEKLFF. For the CDR3, the DNA is TGTGCCAGCGCAAAGGACCCATCAACTAATGAAAAACTGTTTTTT. V is TRBV2 and J is TRBJ1-4; D unclear. V was shortened by 8 bases and J by 0 bases, with 13 bases between the two germline ends. Germline CDR1 SNHLY, CDR2 FYNNEI. The CDR3 consists of 15 residues.

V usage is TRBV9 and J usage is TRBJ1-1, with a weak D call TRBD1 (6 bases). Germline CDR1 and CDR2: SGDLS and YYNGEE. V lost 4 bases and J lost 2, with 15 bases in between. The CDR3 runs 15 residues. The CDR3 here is CASSPQTGHNTEAFF. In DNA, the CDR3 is TGTGCCAGCAGCCCCCAGACAGGACATAACACTGAAGCTTTCTTT.

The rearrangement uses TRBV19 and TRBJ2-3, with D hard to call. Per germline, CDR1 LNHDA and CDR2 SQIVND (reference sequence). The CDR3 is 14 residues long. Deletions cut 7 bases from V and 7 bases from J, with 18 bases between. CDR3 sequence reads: CASTSMSLGNTQYF. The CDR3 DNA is TGTGCCAGTACTAGTATGAGCCTAGGAAATACGCAGTATTTT.

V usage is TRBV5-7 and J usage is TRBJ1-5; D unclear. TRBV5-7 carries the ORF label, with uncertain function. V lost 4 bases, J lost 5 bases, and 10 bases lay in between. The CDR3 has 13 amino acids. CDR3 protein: CASSRTLYQPQHF. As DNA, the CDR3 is TGTGCCAGCAGCCGCACTTTATATCAGCCCCAGCATTTT.

CDR3 DNA: TGTGCCGGGGGTGTGGGACTAGCCAATGAGCAGTTCTTC. Protein: CAGGVGLANEQFF. The chain carries TRBV6-1 and TRBJ2-1; 9 nucleotides match TRBD2. V lost 11 bases to trimming and J lost 6 bases; unmatched junction nucleotides: 8. This CDR3 has 13 residues. Germline CDR1 reads MNHNS; CDR2 reads SASEGT.

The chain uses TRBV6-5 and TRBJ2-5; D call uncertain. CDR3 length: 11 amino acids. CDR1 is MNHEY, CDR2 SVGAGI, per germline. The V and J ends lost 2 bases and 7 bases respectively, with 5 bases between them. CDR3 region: CASSYGVTQYF. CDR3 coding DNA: TGTGCCAGCAGTTACGGGGTGACCCAGTACTTC.

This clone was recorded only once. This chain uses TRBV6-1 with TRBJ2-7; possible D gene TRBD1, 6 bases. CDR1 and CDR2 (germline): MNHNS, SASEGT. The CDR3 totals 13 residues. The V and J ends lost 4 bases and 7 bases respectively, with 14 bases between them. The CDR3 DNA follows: TGTGCCAGCAGTGGGATACAGGGCTGGGAGCAGTACTTC. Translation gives CASSGIQGWEQYF.

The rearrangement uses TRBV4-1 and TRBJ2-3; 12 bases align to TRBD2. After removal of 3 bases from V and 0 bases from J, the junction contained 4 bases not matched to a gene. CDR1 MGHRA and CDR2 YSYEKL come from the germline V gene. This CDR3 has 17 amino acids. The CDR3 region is CASSHLGLAGSTDTQYF. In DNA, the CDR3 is TGCGCCAGCAGCCACCTAGGACTAGCGGGGAGCACAGATACGCAGTATTTT.

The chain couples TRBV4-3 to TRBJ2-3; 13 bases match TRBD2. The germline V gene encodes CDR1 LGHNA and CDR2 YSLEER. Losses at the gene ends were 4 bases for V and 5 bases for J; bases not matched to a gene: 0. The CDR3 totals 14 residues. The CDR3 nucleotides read TGCGCCAGCAGCCGGACTAGCGGGGGAGATACGCAGTATTTT. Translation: CASSRTSGGDTQYF.

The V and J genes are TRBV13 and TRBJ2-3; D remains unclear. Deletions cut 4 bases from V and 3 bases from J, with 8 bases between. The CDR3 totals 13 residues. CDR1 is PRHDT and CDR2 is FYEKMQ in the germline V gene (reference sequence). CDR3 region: CASSYDVTDTQYF. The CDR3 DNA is TGTGCCAGCAGCTACGACGTTACAGATACGCAGTATTTT. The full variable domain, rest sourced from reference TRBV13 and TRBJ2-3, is AAGVIQSPRHLIKEKRETATLKCYPIPRHDTVYWYQQGPGQDPQFLISFYEKMQSDKGSIPDRFSAQQFSDYHSELNMSSLELGDSALYFCASSYDVTDTQYFGPGTRLTVL.

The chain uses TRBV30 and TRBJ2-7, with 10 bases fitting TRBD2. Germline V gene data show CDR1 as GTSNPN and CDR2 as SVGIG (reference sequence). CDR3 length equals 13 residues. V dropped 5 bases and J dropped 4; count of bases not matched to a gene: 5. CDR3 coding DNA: TGTGCCTGGGATAGCGGGAGGTCGTACGAGCAGTACTTC. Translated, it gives CAWDSGRSYEQYF. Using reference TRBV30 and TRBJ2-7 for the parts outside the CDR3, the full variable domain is SQTIHQWPATLVQPVGSPLSLECTVEGTSNPNLYWYRQAAGRGLQLLFYSVGIGQISSEVPQNLSASRPQDRQFILSSKKLLLSDSGFYLCAWDSGRSYEQYFGPGTRLTVT.

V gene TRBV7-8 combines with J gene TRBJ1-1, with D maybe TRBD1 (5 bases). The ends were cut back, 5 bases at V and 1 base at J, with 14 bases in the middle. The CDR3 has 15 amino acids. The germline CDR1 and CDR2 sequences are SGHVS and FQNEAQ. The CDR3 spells CASSVWGPGNTEAFF. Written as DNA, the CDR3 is TGTGCCAGCAGCGTTTGGGGCCCAGGGAACACTGAAGCTTTCTTT.

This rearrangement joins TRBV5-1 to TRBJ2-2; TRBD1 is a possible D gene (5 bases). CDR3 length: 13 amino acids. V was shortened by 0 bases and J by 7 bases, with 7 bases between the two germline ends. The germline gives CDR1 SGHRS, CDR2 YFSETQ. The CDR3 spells CASSLAGYGELFF. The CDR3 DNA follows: TGCGCCAGCAGCTTGGCAGGGTACGGGGAGCTGTTTTTT. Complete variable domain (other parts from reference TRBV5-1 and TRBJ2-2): KAGVTQTPRYLIKTRGQQVTLSCSPISGHRSVSWYQQTPGQGLQFLFEYFSETQRNKGNFPGRFSGRQFSNSRSEMNVSTLELGDSALYLCASSLAGYGELFFGEGSRLTVL.

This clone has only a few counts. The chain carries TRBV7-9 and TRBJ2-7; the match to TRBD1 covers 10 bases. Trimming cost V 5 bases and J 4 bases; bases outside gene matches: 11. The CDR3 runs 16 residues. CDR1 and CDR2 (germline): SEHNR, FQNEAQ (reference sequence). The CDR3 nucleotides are TGTGCCAGCAGCCAAGGACAGGGGGGAAATCTATACGAGCAGTACTTC. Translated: CASSQGQGGNLYEQYF.

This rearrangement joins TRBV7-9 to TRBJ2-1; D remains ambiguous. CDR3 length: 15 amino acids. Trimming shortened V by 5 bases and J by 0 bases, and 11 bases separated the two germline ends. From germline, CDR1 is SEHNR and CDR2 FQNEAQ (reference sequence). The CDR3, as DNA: TGTGCCAGCAGCCCGAAGGGTCCCTCCTACAATGAGCAGTTCTTC. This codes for CASSPKGPSYNEQFF. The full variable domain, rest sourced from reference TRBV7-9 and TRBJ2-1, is DTGVSQNPRHKITKRGQNVTFRCDPISEHNRLYWYRQTLGQGPEFLTYFQNEAQLEKSRLLSDRFSAERPKGSFSTLEIQRTEQGDSAMYLCASSPKGPSYNEQFFGPGTRLTVL.

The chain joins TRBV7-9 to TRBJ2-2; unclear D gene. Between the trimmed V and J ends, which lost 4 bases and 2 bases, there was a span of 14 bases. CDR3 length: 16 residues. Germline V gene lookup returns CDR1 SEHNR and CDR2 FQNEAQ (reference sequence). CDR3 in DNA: TGTGCCAGCAGCTACCCTTTAGGAGCCAACACCGGGGAGCTGTTTTTT. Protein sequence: CASSYPLGANTGELFF.